A single sample gave rise to the 26 T cell receptor beta chains below, sequenced in a study of blood T cell repertoires in COVID-19. The assay was immunoSEQ multiplex PCR, and TCRdb's table has in-frame clones only and misses some. The repertoire holds some 230,000 clones, with about 80% as singletons. Sample: peripheral blood. All receptors derive from a woman aged 60-70 years with acute or convalescent COVID-19.

The chain has TRBV9 and TRBJ2-3; no definite D call. Trimming cost V 3 bases and J 5 bases, with 10 bases left between them. Germline CDR1 and CDR2: SGDLS and YYNGEE. The CDR3 length is 13 residues. CDR3: CASSERILDTQYF. CDR3 in DNA: TGTGCCAGCAGCGAACGTATACTAGATACGCAGTATTTT.

The chain employs TRBV7-3 and TRBJ1-3; possible D gene TRBD1, 5 bases. Germline CDR1 and CDR2: SGHTA and FQGTGA. This CDR3 comprises 14 residues. Trimming took 5 bases from V and 0 from J, leaving 8 bases between them. The CDR3 bases are TGTGCCAGCAGCCGAGACAGCTCTGGAAACACCATATATTTT. As protein: CASSRDSSGNTIYF.

The rearrangement uses TRBV2 and TRBJ2-5; 12 bases are a match to TRBD2. V trimming: 9 bases; J trimming: 5 bases; junction bases outside the gene matches: 7. This CDR3 spans 14 amino acids. The germline V gene encodes CDR1 SNHLY and CDR2 FYNNEI. CDR3 DNA: TGTGCCAGTAAACTAGCGGGGGGCGGGGAGACCCAGTACTTC. Its protein product is CASKLAGGGETQYF.

The chain employs TRBV4-1 and TRBJ1-4; the match to TRBD1 covers 7 bases. The CDR3 consists of 15 residues. Looked up from germline, CDR1 is MGHRA and CDR2 is YSYEKL. The trim removed 1 base at V and 4 bases at J, leaving 3 bases unmatched. The CDR3 sequence is CASSQVQGFNEKLFF. DNA of the CDR3: TGCGCCAGCAGCCAAGTACAGGGGTTTAATGAAAAACTGTTTTTT.

This clone was seen once. This rearrangement joins TRBV29-1 to TRBJ1-5, with D possibly being TRBD1 (6 bases). The V end lost 6 bases, the J end lost 5 bases, and 20 bases lay between the germline ends. CDR3 length equals 15 residues. Germline V gene sequence: CDR1 SQVTM, CDR2 ANQGSEA. The CDR3 sequence is CSVTSGGSGHQPQHF. In DNA form, the CDR3 reads TGCAGCGTCACGAGTGGGGGCTCGGGCCATCAGCCCCAGCATTTT.

The V gene is TRBV5-1, the J gene TRBJ1-6; weak D call: TRBD1 (5 bases). Germline loops: CDR1 SGHRS, CDR2 YFSETQ. The CDR3 contains 15 residues. The V end was cut by 3 bases, the J end by 4 bases, with 11 bases between. This chain's CDR3 is CASSYSGTYNSPLHF. The DNA for the CDR3 is TGCGCCAGCAGCTACTCCGGGACTTATAATTCACCCCTCCACTTT.

The chain links TRBV6-5 to TRBJ1-5, with a possible D match to TRBD1 (5 bases). Trimming shortened V by 11 bases and J by 3 bases, and 14 bases separated the two germline ends. Germline V gene sequence: CDR1 MNHEY, CDR2 SVGAGI. The CDR3 has 13 amino acids. Here the CDR3 DNA reads TGTGCCTCAAGAAGGGGTACCAATCAGCCCCAGCATTTT. This translates into CASRRGTNQPQHF.

The CDR3 is CASVRDSSYNEQFF. The CDR3 region has the DNA TGTGCCAGTGTCAGGGATAGCTCCTACAATGAGCAGTTCTTC. The chain employs TRBV19 and TRBJ2-1; weak D call: TRBD1 (5 bases). The germline CDR1 and CDR2 sequences are LNHDA and SQIVND (reference sequence). V gave up 8 bases and J gave up 0 bases, with 11 bases separating them. This CDR3 region has 14 residues. Using reference TRBV19 and TRBJ2-1 for the parts outside the CDR3, the full variable domain is DGGITQSPKYLFRKEGQNVTLSCEQNLNHDAMYWYRQDPGQGLRLIYYSQIVNDFQKGDIAEGYSVSREKKESFPLTVTSAQKNPTAFYLCASVRDSSYNEQFFGPGTRLTVL.

The chain couples TRBV13 to TRBJ2-3, with 13 bases identical to TRBD2. CDR1 is PRHDT, CDR2 FYEKMQ, per germline (reference sequence). This CDR3 contains 19 residues. Trimming removed 5 bases from V and 0 bases from J; junction bases left unmatched: 11. The CDR3 DNA is TGTGCCAGCAGCACTCGGACTAGCGGGGGAGTAGCTAGCACAGATACGCAGTATTTT. Translating gives CASSTRTSGGVASTDTQYF.

V and J are TRBV6-5 and TRBJ1-1; TRBD1 aligns across 9 bases. This CDR3 comprises 15 residues. V dropped 5 bases and J dropped 3; count of bases not matched to a gene: 7. The germline V gene encodes CDR1 MNHEY and CDR2 SVGAGI. The DNA for the CDR3 is TGTGCCAGCAGTCTCACAGGGGGCGCGGACACTGAAGCTTTCTTT. Residues: CASSLTGGADTEAFF.

This clone was observed once. This chain joins TRBV30 and TRBJ1-2; D is possibly TRBD1 (6 bases). CDR1 is GTSNPN, CDR2 SVGIG, per germline (reference sequence). Trimming took 1 base from V and 8 from J, leaving 14 bases between them. The CDR3 totals 13 residues. The CDR3 is CAWSEGHSGGYTF. CDR3 DNA sequence: TGTGCCTGGAGTGAGGGACATTCAGGGGGCTACACCTTC.

The chain links TRBV24-1 to TRBJ1-2; 10 nucleotides agree with TRBD1. This CDR3 has 14 amino acids. After removal of 3 bases from V and 10 bases from J, the junction contained 7 bases not matched to a gene. Germline V CDR1 and CDR2: KGHDR, SFDVKD. CDR3 DNA: TGTGCCACCAGTGATGCCGGGACAGGGGAACCCTACACCTTC. This codes for CATSDAGTGEPYTF.

The J gene is TRBJ2-7, the V gene TRBV3-1 (or the pseudogene TRBV3-2), with D possibly TRBD1 on 5 matching bases. Per the germline V gene, CDR1 is LGHDT and CDR2 is YNNKEL (reference sequence). This CDR3 region has 15 residues. V lost 1 base to trimming and J lost 3 bases, with 13 bases between them. The CDR3 DNA sequence: TGTGCCAGCAGCCAAGTCTTTAGGACAAACTACGAGCAGTACTTC. Translation gives CASSQVFRTNYEQYF.

The chain joins TRBV4-2 to TRBJ2-2; D may be TRBD2 (5 bases). The germline V gene encodes CDR1 LGHNA and CDR2 YNFKEQ. V lost 4 bases and J 2 bases, leaving 17 bases between the germline ends. The CDR3 runs 17 residues. DNA of the CDR3: TGTGCCAGCAGCCCCGAGCCGAACGGGGTAAACACCGGGGAGCTGTTTTTT. It encodes CASSPEPNGVNTGELFF.

The V gene is TRBV19, the J gene TRBJ1-3, with D perhaps TRBD1 (5 bases). The V gene lost 7 bases and the J gene lost 4 bases, with 17 bases spanning the gap. This CDR3 is 15 amino acids long. Germline CDR1 reads LNHDA; CDR2 reads SQIVND (reference sequence). This CDR3 reads CASKGDRLLGNTIYF. CDR3 bases: TGTGCCAGTAAAGGAGACAGACTCCTCGGAAACACCATATATTTT.

Regarding this clone: This same CDR3 is encoded by further DNA sequences in the sample. V is TRBV19 and J is TRBJ1-1; 9 nucleotides line up with TRBD1. The CDR3 contains 14 residues. The V and J ends lost 2 bases and 3 bases, in that order; junction bases with no gene match: 1. Germline CDR1 and CDR2: LNHDA and SQIVND (reference sequence). As DNA, the CDR3 is TGTGCCAGTAGTATAAGGGACAGGGACACTGAAGCTTTCTTT. It is translated as CASSIRDRDTEAFF.

This clone has more than one count but fewer than ten. J is TRBJ1-5 and V is TRBV24-1; D is possibly TRBD1 (6 bases). V was pared by 4 bases and J by 4 bases, with 10 bases between. The length of the CDR3 is 14 residues. Germline lookup yields CDR1 KGHDR and CDR2 SFDVKD. The CDR3 reads CATSEGTPNQPQHF. The CDR3 bases are TGTGCCACCAGTGAGGGGACACCAAATCAGCCCCAGCATTTT.

The V call is TRBV6-1, the J call TRBJ1-4, with D possibly being TRBD1 (5 bases). The CDR3 covers 16 residues. Trimming removed 1 base at V and 3 bases at J, with 12 bases between. The germline gives CDR1 MNHNS, CDR2 SASEGT. The DNA of the CDR3 is TGTGCCAGCAGTGAAGGGCAGGTGGGGCCTAATGAAAAACTGTTTTTT. Translation gives CASSEGQVGPNEKLFF.

The chain links TRBV5-6 to TRBJ1-2; a weak D match, TRBD1 (5 bases). CDR1 and CDR2 (germline): SGHDT, YYEEEE. The CDR3 totals 11 residues. Trimming removed 4 bases at V and 7 bases at J, with 8 bases between. The CDR3 DNA is TGTGCCAGCAGCACCAGGGTTGGCTACACCTTC. This sequence encodes CASSTRVGYTF.

The chain employs TRBV7-9 and TRBJ2-7; D might be TRBD2 (5 bases). Germline CDR1 SEHNR, CDR2 FQNEAQ (reference sequence). V lost 1 base and J lost 2, with 15 bases in between. This CDR3 has 16 residues. The CDR3 coding sequence is TGTGCCAGCAGCTTAGGTACGAGAATCGGGGCCTACGAGCAGTACTTC. Translating gives CASSLGTRIGAYEQYF.

V gene TRBV12-3 or TRBV12-4 combines with J gene TRBJ2-7; D gene uncertain. The CDR3 is 11 residues long. The V end was cut by 8 bases, the J end by 3 bases, with 8 bases between. The DNA of the CDR3 is TGTGCCAGCTCAGAGCGCTACGAGCAGTACTTC. This translates into CASSERYEQYF.

This clone was found a few times. The V and J genes are TRBV3-1 (or the pseudogene TRBV3-2) and TRBJ1-2, with TRBD1 matching over 10 bases. After removal of 4 bases from V and 4 bases from J, the junction contained 3 bases not matched to a gene. CDR1 is LGHDT and CDR2 is YNNKEL in the germline V gene (reference sequence). This CDR3 has 14 amino acids. The DNA for the CDR3 is TGTGCCAGCAGCCCGACAGGGGGCCTCTATGGCTACACCTTC. Amino acid sequence: CASSPTGGLYGYTF.

The chain recombines TRBV27 with TRBJ1-2; possible D gene TRBD1, 6 bases. CDR1 is MNHEY, CDR2 SMNVEV, per germline (reference sequence). The CDR3 extends over 15 amino acids. Trimming took 5 bases from V and 4 from J, leaving 17 bases between them. CDR3 loop: CASSTLQGIRYGYTF. The CDR3, as DNA: TGTGCCAGCAGTACCTTACAGGGTATTCGCTATGGCTACACCTTC.

The gene calls are TRBV7-9 and TRBJ1-2; 8 nucleotides agree with TRBD1. The germline V gene has CDR1 SEHNR and CDR2 FQNEAQ (reference sequence). V lost 5 bases, J lost 4 bases, and 3 bases stayed unmatched. This CDR3 comprises 13 residues. CDR3 nucleotides: TGTGCCAGCAGCGCGGACAGGGTCTATGGCTACACCTTC. It encodes CASSADRVYGYTF.

In this sample, this clone turned up a few times. The chain carries TRBV30 and TRBJ1-6; D gene ambiguous. Germline values: CDR1 GTSNPN, CDR2 SVGIG (reference sequence). The V end was cut by 1 base, the J end by 7 bases, with 17 bases between. The CDR3 length is 16 residues. The CDR3 loop is CAWSAPAGRNNSPLHF. In nucleotides, the CDR3 is TGTGCCTGGAGTGCCCCGGCGGGGAGAAACAATTCACCCCTCCACTTT.

This chain links TRBV5-8 with TRBJ2-2; a possible D gene is TRBD1 (6 bases). With 1 base removed from V and 4 bases from J, the gap between germline ends came to 8 bases. The CDR3 totals 14 residues. Germline V CDR1 and CDR2: SGHTS, YDEGEE. CDR3 protein: CASSLYRATGELFF. The CDR3 DNA sequence: TGTGCCAGCAGCTTGTACAGGGCCACCGGGGAGCTGTTTTTT.